A single sample gave rise to the 12 T cell receptor beta chains below, sequenced in a study of T cell repertoires in cytomegalovirus infection. The antigens these receptors bind are not known. A single record per CDR3 protein comes from TCRdb applying MiXCR to the reads. The profile covers approximately 600,000 distinct CDR3 sequences, with under 45% appearing a single time and about 48% taken by the ten largest. The specimen comprised cultured PBMCs, sampled from culture after CMV antigen stimulation. These receptors came from a human donor in good health (CMV status not recorded). Some clones in this sample may be carry-over from other donors' samples.

This clonotype was observed a few times. The genes are TRBV7-2 and TRBJ1-5, with D perhaps TRBD1 (6 bases). Germline loops: CDR1 SGHTA, CDR2 FQGNSA. The CDR3 runs to 15 residues. V was shortened by 0 bases and J by 5 bases, with 11 bases between the two germline ends. The CDR3 bases are TGTGCCAGCAGCTTAGCGTCAGGGGCCTATCAGCCCCAGCATTTT. Protein: CASSLASGAYQPQHF.

This clonotype was seen ten or more times. This chain connects TRBV7-2 to TRBJ1-1; no reliable D call. With 1 base removed from V and 1 base from J, the gap between germline ends came to 7 bases. CDR1 and CDR2 (germline): SGHTA, FQGNSA. The CDR3 has 14 residues. The CDR3 loop reads CASSLVPGNTEAFF. DNA of the CDR3: TGTGCCAGCAGCTTAGTCCCAGGGAACACTGAAGCTTTCTTT.

This clonotype has only a few counts. The chain is built from TRBV20-1 and TRBJ1-2; D unclear. The CDR3 runs 14 residues. Germline loops: CDR1 DFQATT, CDR2 SNEGSKA (reference sequence). Trimming took 3 bases from V and 2 from J, leaving 13 bases between them. This CDR3 is CSARPPTYNYGYTF. For the CDR3, the DNA is TGCAGTGCTAGGCCCCCGACATACAACTATGGCTACACCTTC.

This clonotype was seen a few times. This chain joins TRBV7-8 and TRBJ1-1, with TRBD1 matching over 8 bases. Germline V gene sequence: CDR1 SGHVS, CDR2 FQNEAQ. The CDR3 runs 14 residues. V lost 3 bases to trimming and J lost 10 bases; unmatched junction nucleotides: 10. CDR3 protein: CASSFLQGAEVAFF. DNA for the CDR3: TGTGCCAGCAGCTTCCTCCAGGGGGCAGAGGTAGCTTTCTTT.

This clonotype was detected only a few times. The chain uses TRBV10-3 and TRBJ2-1; D ambiguous. The germline V gene encodes CDR1 ENHRY and CDR2 SYGVKD. V was pared by 0 bases and J by 8 bases, with 11 bases between. The CDR3 sequence is 14 residues long. The CDR3 is CAISESGGRYEQFF. CDR3 DNA sequence: TGTGCCATCAGTGAGTCCGGCGGTAGGTATGAGCAGTTCTTC.

V gene TRBV6-1 combines with J gene TRBJ1-3, with a possible D match to TRBD1 (5 bases). The V end was cut by 4 bases, the J end by 4 bases, with 14 bases between. The CDR3 runs to 15 residues. The germline V gene encodes CDR1 MNHNS and CDR2 SASEGT. This CDR3 is CASSAQGVGGNTIYF. The DNA of the CDR3 is TGTGCCAGCAGTGCTCAGGGAGTCGGAGGAAACACCATATATTTT.

About this clonotype itself: The junction departs from germline at one end; a sequencing error may be responsible. The chain carries TRBV12-3 or TRBV12-4 and TRBJ1-1; D remains ambiguous. This CDR3 spans 15 amino acids. The chain's CDR3 is CASSPRAVLNTEALF. For the CDR3, the DNA is TGTGCCAGCAGTCCCCGCGCGGTCCTGAACACTGAAGCTCTCTTT.

The V gene is TRBV4-3, the J gene TRBJ2-1; D remains ambiguous. Trimming cost V 0 bases and J 4 bases, with 10 bases left between them. The CDR3 runs to 15 residues. CDR1 LGHNA and CDR2 YSLEER come from the germline V gene. The DNA of the CDR3 is TGCGCCAGCAGCCAAGAGGAAATGTGGTACAATGAGCAGTTCTTC. It specifies CASSQEEMWYNEQFF.

In its sample, this clonotype was seen a few times. V usage is TRBV7-8 and J usage is TRBJ2-3; 13 nucleotides agree with TRBD2. V shed 5 bases, J shed 5 bases, and the junction held 7 bases outside the gene matches. CDR3 length: 16 amino acids. Germline-derived CDR1 and CDR2 are SGHVS and FQNEAQ. CDR3 DNA: TGTGCCAGCAGCCCTGGACTAGCGGGAGAGTTAGATACGCAGTATTTT. It is translated as CASSPGLAGELDTQYF.

The chain uses TRBV10-3 and TRBJ1-2; D ambiguous. Trimming cost V 0 bases and J 4 bases, with 9 bases left between them. Per germline, CDR1 ENHRY and CDR2 SYGVKD. The length of the CDR3 is 14 residues. For the CDR3, the DNA is TGTGCCATCAGTGAGTCCTGGACTGGCTATGGCTACACCTTC. It yields the protein CAISESWTGYGYTF.

This sequence joins TRBV28 and TRBJ2-7; 7 bases line up with TRBD2. V lost 7 bases, J lost 9 bases, and 12 bases stayed unmatched. CDR1 is MDHEN and CDR2 is SYDVKM in the germline V gene. This CDR3 contains 13 residues. This chain's CDR3 is CASTHAGRGGQYF. Here the CDR3 DNA reads TGTGCCAGCACTCATGCGGGGAGGGGAGGGCAGTACTTC.

The chain has TRBV19 and TRBJ1-1; possibly TRBD1 for D (6 bases). Germline V CDR1 and CDR2: LNHDA, SQIVND (reference sequence). This CDR3 is built from 10 residues. DNA of the CDR3: TGTTCAGGGGCGAACACTGAAGCTTTCTTT. This codes for CSGANTEAFF.